The T cell receptor (beta chain) under discussion was sequenced for a study of CXCR3-negative and CXCR3-positive naive CD8 T cells. CDR3 length equals 15 residues. CDR1 and CDR2 (germline): SGHDT, YYEEEE. Points on this clonotype: The antigen remains unidentified.

UMI-labeled 5' RACE TRB cDNA libraries were prepared from the cells. TCRdb reprocessed the 5' RACE reads; each CDR3 protein has one entry and no DNA is given. In total, the table holds about 140,000 distinct CDR3 sequences. Study outcomes and limitations: Higher TRB CDR3 hydrophobicity marked CXCR3-positive naive cells relative to CXCR3-negative naive cells.

The sequencing sample was made of naive CXCR3+ CD8+ T cells from blood. Subset of the sample: CD45RO-CCR7+CD27+CD95- naive CD8+ T cells expressing CXCR3 (TNR3+). This TCR was recovered from a human donor in good health. Some clones in this sample may be carry-over from other donors' samples. The chain has TRBV5-6 and TRBJ2-7; TCRdb calls TRBD1, which cannot be checked without DNA. The CDR3 reads CASSPGRAGLGEQYF. Full variable domain (rest looked up from reference TRBV5-6 and TRBJ2-7): DAGVTQSPTHLIKTRGQQVTLRCSPKSGHDTVSWYQQALGQGPQFIFQYYEEEERQRGNFPDRFSGHQFPNYSSELNVNALLLGDSALYLCASSPGRAGLGEQYFGPGTRLTVT.